The rows below give T cell receptor beta chains drawn from one sample of a study of neurological immune-mediated disorders. A single record per CDR3 protein comes from TCRdb applying MiXCR to the 5' RACE reads. The table shows 55,000 to 85,000 distinct CDR3 sequences, with around 3% occurring only once. Input material: PBMCs. Receptor source: a woman between 50 and 59 years old with multiple sclerosis. Both conserved end residues are part of each CDR3. D genes are given only for firm matches. Size is stated for part of the rows, as once, few or many counts, or as a class when the clone is expanded.

D gene: TRBD1; V gene: TRBV20-1; J gene: TRBJ1-5; clone size: many; CDR3 DNA: TGCAGTGCTAGAGGGGGCCAGGGGGCCAGGCAGCCCCAGCATTTT; CDR3 protein: CSARGGQGARQPQHF
D gene: -; V gene: TRBV5-1; J gene: TRBJ2-3; clone size: many; CDR3 DNA: TGCGCCAGCAGCTTGGGGGACAAGGGGGCAGATACGCAGTATTTT; CDR3 protein: CASSLGDKGADTQYF
D gene: -; V gene: TRBV18; J gene: TRBJ1-4; clone size: once; CDR3 DNA: TGTGCCAGCTCACCATATGTTGATGAAAAACTGTTTTTT; CDR3 protein: CASSPYVDEKLFF
D gene: -; V gene: TRBV20-1; J gene: TRBJ2-1; clone size: -; CDR3 DNA: TGCAGTGCTAGAGAGCCTAGCAGGGTCCATGAGCAGTTCTTC; CDR3 protein: CSAREPSRVHEQFF
D gene: -; V gene: TRBV5-1; J gene: TRBJ1-2; clone size: many; CDR3 DNA: TGCGCCAGCAGTCCCGGTGGGGGATTCTTCTATGGCTACACCTTC; CDR3 protein: CASSPGGGFFYGYTF
D gene: TRBD1; V gene: TRBV15; J gene: TRBJ1-1; clone size: many; CDR3 DNA: TGTGCCACCAGCAGACCCGGGACAGGAGGTTTTGAAGCTTTCTTT; CDR3 protein: CATSRPGTGGFEAFF
D gene: -; V gene: TRBV7-6; J gene: TRBJ1-1; clone size: many; CDR3 DNA: TGTGCCAGCAGCTTAGCCCAAAGGGGGAATGAAGCTTTCTTT; CDR3 protein: CASSLAQRGNEAFF
D gene: -; V gene: TRBV10-3; J gene: TRBJ1-6; clone size: many; CDR3 DNA: TGTGCCATAGGGACGAGCGATTCACCCCTCCACTTT; CDR3 protein: CAIGTSDSPLHF
D gene: -; V gene: TRBV20-1; J gene: TRBJ2-2; clone size: many; CDR3 DNA: TGCAGTGCTAGTGACACCGGGGAGCTGTTTTTT; CDR3 protein: CSASDTGELFF
D gene: -; V gene: TRBV5-1; J gene: TRBJ2-1; clone size: many; CDR3 DNA: TGCGCCAGCAGCTTGGACCTAGCGCGGTTCAATGAGCAGTTCTTC; CDR3 protein: CASSLDLARFNEQFF
D gene: -; V gene: TRBV5-1; J gene: TRBJ2-1; clone size: many; CDR3 DNA: TGCGCCAGCAGCTTGTCGACCCAGGGTTACAATGAGCAGTTCTTC; CDR3 protein: CASSLSTQGYNEQFF
D gene: -; V gene: TRBV12-3/TRBV12-4; J gene: TRBJ1-1; clone size: many; CDR3 DNA: TGTGCCAGCAGTTTAGCCGACCGGGCTTTCTTT; CDR3 protein: CASSLADRAFF
D gene: -; V gene: TRBV5-1; J gene: TRBJ1-1; clone size: many; CDR3 DNA: TGCGCCAGCAGCGTCCAAACAGGCGGGACTGAAGCTTTCTTT; CDR3 protein: CASSVQTGGTEAFF
D gene: -; V gene: TRBV20-1; J gene: TRBJ1-3; clone size: many; CDR3 DNA: TGCAGTGCTATCCCGACAGGAACTTCTGGAAACACCATATATTTT; CDR3 protein: CSAIPTGTSGNTIYF
D gene: -; V gene: TRBV12-3/TRBV12-4; J gene: TRBJ2-7; clone size: many; CDR3 DNA: TGTGCCAGCAGCCCCGTTGGAGGGGGCGCCTACGAGCAGTACTTC; CDR3 protein: CASSPVGGGAYEQYF
D gene: -; V gene: TRBV7-2; J gene: TRBJ1-6; clone size: many; CDR3 DNA: TGTGCCAGCAGCTTAGGGCCGGCGGCTAATTCACCCCTCCACTTT; CDR3 protein: CASSLGPAANSPLHF
D gene: -; V gene: TRBV24-1; J gene: TRBJ2-1; clone size: many; CDR3 DNA: TGTGCCACCAGCCTCAAGGGTGAGCAGTTCTTC; CDR3 protein: CATSLKGEQFF
D gene: -; V gene: TRBV4-2; J gene: TRBJ2-5; clone size: many; CDR3 DNA: TGTGCCAGCAGCCAAGGGGTAACAGCGAACCAAGAGACCCAGTACTTC; CDR3 protein: CASSQGVTANQETQYF